Each of the 5 T cell receptor beta chains below was sequenced from the same sample in a study of blood T cell repertoires in COVID-19. Only in-frame clones appear in the TCRdb table, and some are missing; sequencing was by immunoSEQ multiplex PCR. The table has approximately 300,000 clones, 89% seen once; the top ten hold roughly 5.3%. The sample was PBMCs or T cells enriched from blood (not recorded which). These receptor sequences come from a man aged 55-75 years who had recovered from COVID-19.

The rearrangement uses TRBV28 and TRBJ2-7, with 9 bases fitting TRBD1. Germline V lookup: CDR1 MDHEN, CDR2 SYDVKM. J lost 0 bases, V lost 1 base, and 4 bases had no gene match. The CDR3 length is 16 residues. The CDR3 DNA reads as TGTGCCAGCAGTTTATTTGGGACAGGGTCCTCCTACGAGCAGTACTTC. It encodes CASSLFGTGSSYEQYF.

V and J are TRBV5-6 and TRBJ1-5; 8 nucleotides align to TRBD1. The ends lost 4 bases at V and 2 bases at J; junction bases unmatched: 8. The germline V gene has CDR1 SGHDT and CDR2 YYEEEE. This CDR3 region has 16 residues. Here the CDR3 reads CASSGGPGQGNQPQHF. The CDR3 DNA reads as TGTGCCAGCAGCGGCGGACCGGGACAGGGCAATCAGCCCCAGCATTTT.

This chain links TRBV5-8 with TRBJ1-2; D call uncertain. Germline V gene lookup returns CDR1 SGHTS and CDR2 YDEGEE. V dropped 0 bases and J dropped 3 bases, with 9 bases sitting between them. The CDR3 is 14 amino acids. CDR3 sequence: CASSLASPHYGYTF. In DNA, the CDR3 is TGTGCCAGCAGCTTGGCAAGCCCACACTATGGCTACACCTTC.

The genes are TRBV20-1 and TRBJ1-1; no clear D gene. This CDR3 comprises 12 residues. The germline V gene has CDR1 DFQATT and CDR2 SNEGSKA (reference sequence). V was clipped by 6 bases and J by 8 bases, with 16 bases between them. The CDR3 loop reads CSASRGNQEAFF. DNA of the CDR3: TGCAGTGCGAGTAGAGGGAACCAGGAAGCTTTCTTT.

The J gene is TRBJ2-3, the V gene TRBV19; a possible D gene is TRBD1 (6 bases). The CDR3 is made up of 15 amino acids. Germline loops: CDR1 LNHDA, CDR2 SQIVND (reference sequence). The V end was cut by 6 bases, the J end by 1 base, with 14 bases between. The CDR3 DNA reads as TGTGCCAGTAGCCCCCAGACAGGACGCACAGATACGCAGTATTTT. Amino acid sequence: CASSPQTGRTDTQYF.